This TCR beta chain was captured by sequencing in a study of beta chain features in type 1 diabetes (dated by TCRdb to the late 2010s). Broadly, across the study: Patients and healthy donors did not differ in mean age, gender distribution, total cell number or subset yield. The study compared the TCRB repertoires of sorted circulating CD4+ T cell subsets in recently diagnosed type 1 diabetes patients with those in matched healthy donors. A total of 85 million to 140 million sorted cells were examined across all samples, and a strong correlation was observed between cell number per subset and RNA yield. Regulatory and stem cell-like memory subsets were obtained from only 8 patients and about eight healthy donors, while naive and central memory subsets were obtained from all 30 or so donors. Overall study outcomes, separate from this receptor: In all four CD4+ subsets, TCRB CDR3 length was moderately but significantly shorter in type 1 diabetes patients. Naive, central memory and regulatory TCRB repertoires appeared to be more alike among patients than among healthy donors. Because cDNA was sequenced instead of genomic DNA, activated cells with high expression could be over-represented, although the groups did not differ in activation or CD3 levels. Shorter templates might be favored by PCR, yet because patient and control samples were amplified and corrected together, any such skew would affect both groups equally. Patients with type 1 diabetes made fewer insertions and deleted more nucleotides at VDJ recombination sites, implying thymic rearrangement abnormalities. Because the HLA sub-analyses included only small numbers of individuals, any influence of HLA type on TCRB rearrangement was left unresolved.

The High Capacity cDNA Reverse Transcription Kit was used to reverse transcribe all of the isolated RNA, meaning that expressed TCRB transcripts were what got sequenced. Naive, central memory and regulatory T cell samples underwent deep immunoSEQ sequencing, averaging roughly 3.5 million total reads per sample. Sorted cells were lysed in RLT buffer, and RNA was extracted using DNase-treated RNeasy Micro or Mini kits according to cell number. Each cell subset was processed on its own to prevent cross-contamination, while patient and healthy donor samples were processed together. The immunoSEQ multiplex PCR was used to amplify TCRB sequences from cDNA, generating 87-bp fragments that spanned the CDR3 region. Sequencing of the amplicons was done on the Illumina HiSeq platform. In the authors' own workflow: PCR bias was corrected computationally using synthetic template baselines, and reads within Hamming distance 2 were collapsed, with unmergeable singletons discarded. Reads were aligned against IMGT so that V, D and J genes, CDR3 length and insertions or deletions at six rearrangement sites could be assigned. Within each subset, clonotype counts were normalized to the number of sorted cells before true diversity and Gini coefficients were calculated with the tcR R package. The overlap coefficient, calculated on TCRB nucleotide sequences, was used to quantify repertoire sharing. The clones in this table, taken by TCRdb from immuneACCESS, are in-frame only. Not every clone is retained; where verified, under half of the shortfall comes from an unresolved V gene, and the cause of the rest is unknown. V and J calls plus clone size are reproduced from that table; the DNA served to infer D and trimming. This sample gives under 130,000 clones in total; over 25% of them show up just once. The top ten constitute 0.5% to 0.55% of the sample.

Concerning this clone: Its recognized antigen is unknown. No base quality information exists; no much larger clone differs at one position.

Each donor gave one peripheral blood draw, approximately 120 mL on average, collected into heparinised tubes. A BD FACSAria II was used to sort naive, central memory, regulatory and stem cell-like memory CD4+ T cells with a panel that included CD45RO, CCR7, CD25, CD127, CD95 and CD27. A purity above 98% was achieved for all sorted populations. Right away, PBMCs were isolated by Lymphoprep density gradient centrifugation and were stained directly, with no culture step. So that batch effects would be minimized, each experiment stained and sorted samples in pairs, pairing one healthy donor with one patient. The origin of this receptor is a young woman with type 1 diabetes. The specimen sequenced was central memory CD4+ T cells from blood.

The CDR3 has the sequence CASSSRGGQGARGTDTQYF. The DNA reads as follows: TGCGCCAGCAGCTCCCGGGGGGGACAGGGGGCGCGGGGCACAGATACGCAGTATTTT. The chain uses TRBV5-1 and TRBJ2-3; TRBD1 agrees with 12 junctional bases. CDR1 and CDR2, looked up from the germline V gene, are SGHRS and YFSETQ. Trimmed from V: 3 bases; trimmed from J: 1 base; junction bases lacking a gene match: 12. Reading from cysteine to phenylalanine, the CDR3 counts 19 amino acids. This entry keeps only the CDR3 DNA: 57 bases, framed from base 1.